Listed below are T cell receptor beta chains from one sample, sequenced in a study of T cell responses to AZD1222 COVID-19 vaccine. The method was immunoSEQ multiplex PCR; TCRdb's version includes in-frame clones alone and lacks a portion of them. The table lists more than 100,000 clones, over 90% of them singletons. The starting material was peripheral blood, obtained on day 0 of AZD1222 vaccination. The receptor source for this set is an adult in good health. The CDR3 runs from the conserved cysteine through the conserved F or W. The D gene is left open where the match is weak. Only part of the rows carry a size: once, few, many, or a class if the clone is expanded.

D: TRBD1; J: TRBJ1-5; V: TRBV3-1/TRBV3-2; size: -; DNA: TGTGCCAGCAGCCAAGGAACAGGGGTCAATCAGCCCCAGCATTTT; CDR3: CASSQGTGVNQPQHF
D: TRBD1; J: TRBJ1-4; V: TRBV2; size: -; DNA: TGTGCCAGCAGTGCGGGGACAGGCTCCGAAAAACTGTTTTTT; CDR3: CASSAGTGSEKLFF
D: TRBD2; J: TRBJ2-7; V: TRBV18; size: -; DNA: TGTGCCAGCTCACCACGGACTAGCGGGAGCGGAGTCTACGAGCAGTACTTC; CDR3: CASSPRTSGSGVYEQYF
D: TRBD1; J: TRBJ1-1; V: TRBV10-1; size: -; DNA: TGCGCCAGCAGTGAAGGCAGGGGGAGGGACACTGAAGCTTTCTTT; CDR3: CASSEGRGRDTEAFF
D: -; J: TRBJ1-1; V: TRBV28; size: -; DNA: TGTGCCAGCAGTTTAACGACTGAAGCTTTCTTT; CDR3: CASSLTTEAFF
D: -; J: TRBJ2-1; V: TRBV20-1; size: -; DNA: TGCAGTGCTTCCATTTTTGTTGAGCAGTTCTTC; CDR3: CSASIFVEQFF
D: -; J: TRBJ1-1; V: TRBV7-2; size: -; DNA: TGTGCCAGCAGCTTAGGCCCGCCAGGGCTGAACACTGAAGCTTTCTTT; CDR3: CASSLGPPGLNTEAFF
D: -; J: TRBJ2-3; V: TRBV28; size: -; DNA: TGTGCCAGCAGTCTTGATGTACTTGACACAGATACGCAGTATTTT; CDR3: CASSLDVLDTDTQYF
D: -; J: TRBJ1-1; V: TRBV19; size: -; DNA: TGTGCCAGTAGTACTCAACCGGGACGGTTAATACCTGAAGCTTTCTTT; CDR3: CASSTQPGRLIPEAFF
D: -; J: TRBJ2-1; V: TRBV14; size: -; DNA: TGTGCCAGCAGCCGCAATAGGGGGGCCTCCTACAATGAGCAGTTCTTC; CDR3: CASSRNRGASYNEQFF
D: -; J: TRBJ2-2; V: TRBV3-1/TRBV3-2; size: -; DNA: TGTGCCAGCAGCAGTCCCGGGGAGCTGTTTTTT; CDR3: CASSSPGELFF
D: -; J: TRBJ1-6; V: TRBV27; size: -; DNA: TGTGCCAGCCAATCTTATAATTCACCCCTCCACTTT; CDR3: CASQSYNSPLHF
D: -; J: TRBJ1-2; V: TRBV12-3/TRBV12-4; size: once; DNA: TGTGCCAGCAGTTTAACTGTGACCTATGGCTACACCTTC; CDR3: CASSLTVTYGYTF
D: -; J: TRBJ1-5; V: TRBV27; size: once; DNA: TGTGCCAGCGGATACAACGGGGAACAGCCCCAGCATTTT; CDR3: CASGYNGEQPQHF
D: TRBD1; J: TRBJ1-4; V: TRBV5-4; size: -; DNA: TGTGCCAGCAGCTTGGGGACAGGGGGGGAAAAACTGTTTTTT; CDR3: CASSLGTGGEKLFF
D: -; J: TRBJ1-2; V: TRBV5-4; size: -; DNA: TGTGCCAGCAGCTACCGGGGAAGTGGCTACACCTTC; CDR3: CASSYRGSGYTF
D: -; J: TRBJ1-2; V: TRBV28; size: -; DNA: TGTGCCAGCACCCTAGGAGTAACTAACTATGGCTACACCTTC; CDR3: CASTLGVTNYGYTF
D: -; J: TRBJ1-2; V: TRBV30; size: -; DNA: TGTGCCTGGTTCGGAGCTAACTATGGCTACACCTTC; CDR3: CAWFGANYGYTF
D: -; J: TRBJ1-3; V: TRBV3-1/TRBV3-2; size: -; DNA: TGTGCCAGCAGCCTCCAAGCCGCTGGAAACACCATATATTTT; CDR3: CASSLQAAGNTIYF
D: -; J: TRBJ1-2; V: TRBV15; size: -; DNA: TGTGCCACCAGCAGAGGGGTCCTGTATGGCTACACCTTC; CDR3: CATSRGVLYGYTF
D: -; J: TRBJ2-7; V: TRBV14; size: -; DNA: TGTGCCAGCAGCCCCAAAGGGGCAAAGCAGTACTTC; CDR3: CASSPKGAKQYF
D: -; J: TRBJ1-1; V: TRBV19; size: -; DNA: TGTGCCAGCGGAAGGCGAACTGAAGCTTTCTTT; CDR3: CASGRRTEAFF
D: -; J: TRBJ2-1; V: TRBV2; size: -; DNA: TGTGCCAGCAGTGAATATGGGTCGAGCTCCTACAATGAGCAGTTCTTC; CDR3: CASSEYGSSSYNEQFF
D: -; J: TRBJ1-5; V: TRBV19; size: -; DNA: TGTGCCAGTAGTAACAGGATAGCCAATCAGCCCCAGCATTTT; CDR3: CASSNRIANQPQHF
D: -; J: TRBJ1-5; V: TRBV6-1; size: -; DNA: TGTGCCAGCAGTGTATCCAGGTGGGGAGAGAGCAATCAGCCCCAGCATTTT; CDR3: CASSVSRWGESNQPQHF
D: -; J: TRBJ1-5; V: TRBV27; size: -; DNA: TGTGCCAGCAGTTTATTGGGAAGCAATCAGCCCCAGCATTTT; CDR3: CASSLLGSNQPQHF
D: -; J: TRBJ2-7; V: TRBV5-1; size: -; DNA: TGCGCCAGCAGCCCGGGGGACACCCTCTCCTACGAGCAGTACTTC; CDR3: CASSPGDTLSYEQYF
D: -; J: TRBJ1-5; V: TRBV5-1; size: once; DNA: TGCGCCAGCAGCTTGAAGACAGGAAGCAATCAGCCCCAGCATTTT; CDR3: CASSLKTGSNQPQHF
D: -; J: TRBJ1-1; V: TRBV12-3/TRBV12-4; size: -; DNA: TGTGCCAGCAGTTTACGTGAGGATCGGGAAGCTTTCTTT; CDR3: CASSLREDREAFF
D: TRBD2; J: TRBJ2-7; V: TRBV3-1/TRBV3-2; size: -; DNA: TGTGCCAGCAGCCACGGGCCAGGGCATAGTAGCGGGGGGGCCGAGCAGTACTTC; CDR3: CASSHGPGHSSGGAEQYF
D: -; J: TRBJ1-2; V: TRBV5-4; size: -; DNA: TGTGCCAGCAGCTTGGGTGAGGTCTTTGAGGAGGGCTACACCTTC; CDR3: CASSLGEVFEEGYTF
D: -; J: TRBJ2-3; V: TRBV28; size: -; DNA: TGTGCCAGCAGTTTGGGGACCAGCACAGATACGCAGTATTTT; CDR3: CASSLGTSTDTQYF
D: TRBD1; J: TRBJ1-1; V: TRBV13; size: few; DNA: TGTGCCAGCAGCTACCGGGACAGGGAGTCTGAAGCTTTCTTT; CDR3: CASSYRDRESEAFF
D: -; J: TRBJ2-1; V: TRBV7-6; size: once; DNA: TGTGCCAGCAGCTTAGGGAACTCGCCTAGTGTCTACAATGAGCAGTTCTTC; CDR3: CASSLGNSPSVYNEQFF
D: -; J: TRBJ2-7; V: TRBV3-1/TRBV3-2; size: -; DNA: TGTGCCAGCAGCCAAGACTTGACGGCCGAGCAGTACTTC; CDR3: CASSQDLTAEQYF
D: -; J: TRBJ2-2; V: TRBV6-6; size: -; DNA: TGTGCCAGCAGTTACCTCGACACCGGGGAGCTGTTTTTT; CDR3: CASSYLDTGELFF
D: -; J: TRBJ1-5; V: TRBV30; size: -; DNA: TGTGCCTGGAGCCACAGGGCTAGCAATCAGCCCCAGCATTTT; CDR3: CAWSHRASNQPQHF
D: -; J: TRBJ1-2; V: TRBV6-5; size: -; DNA: TGTGCCAGCAGCCCCCAGGGTGGGACTAGCTATGGCTACACCTTC; CDR3: CASSPQGGTSYGYTF
D: TRBD2; J: TRBJ2-1; V: TRBV11-2; size: -; DNA: TGTGCCAGCAGCGACGGGACTAGCGGAAGAGATGAGCAGTTCTTC; CDR3: CASSDGTSGRDEQFF
D: TRBD1; J: TRBJ2-1; V: TRBV24-1; size: -; DNA: TGTGCCACCAGTGACCACGGGACAGAGTACTACAATGAGCAGTTCTTC; CDR3: CATSDHGTEYYNEQFF
D: -; J: TRBJ1-2; V: TRBV7-2; size: -; DNA: TGTGCCAGCAGCCGGGCACAGGGTGGCTATGGCTACACCTTC; CDR3: CASSRAQGGYGYTF
D: -; J: TRBJ1-1; V: TRBV10-3; size: -; DNA: TGTGCCATCAGTGTATCAGGGCGGACTGAAGCTTTCTTT; CDR3: CAISVSGRTEAFF
D: -; J: TRBJ1-5; V: TRBV7-8; size: -; DNA: TGTGCCAGCAGCTACCACAGGGATAGCAATCAGCCCCAGCATTTT; CDR3: CASSYHRDSNQPQHF
D: -; J: TRBJ1-2; V: TRBV9; size: -; DNA: TGTGCCAGCAGCACCAGGACGGGGGGCTACACCTTC; CDR3: CASSTRTGGYTF
D: -; J: TRBJ1-2; V: TRBV3-1/TRBV3-2; size: -; DNA: TGTGCCAGCAGCCAAGAACGGGGTTGGGATGGCTACACCTTC; CDR3: CASSQERGWDGYTF
D: TRBD1; J: TRBJ1-3; V: TRBV30; size: -; DNA: TGTGCCTCGCAACAGGGGGGTTGGAACACCATATATTTT; CDR3: CASQQGGWNTIYF
D: -; J: TRBJ2-2; V: TRBV7-8; size: -; DNA: TGTGCCAGCAAGTTGGGTGAGAACACCGGGGAGCTGTTTTTT; CDR3: CASKLGENTGELFF
D: -; J: TRBJ2-1; V: TRBV9; size: -; DNA: TGTGCCAGCAGCACCCCTGTGGTTAATGAGCAGTTCTTC; CDR3: CASSTPVVNEQFF